Listed below are T cell receptor beta chains from one sample, sequenced in a study of T cells in lung cancer brain metastases. Repertoires were generated with immunoSEQ multiplex PCR, while TCRdb's copy carries only in-frame clones and drops some. This repertoire shows fewer than 6,000 clones, roughly 89% found once; its top ten account for approximately 3.2%. Source material: tumor tissue from the primary lung tumor. All receptors come from a woman aged 45-65 years with non-small cell lung cancer. Each CDR3 is given with its conserved first and last residue. A D gene is named only where the DNA matches it firmly. Rows may omit the clone size; those that give it use once, few, many or a size class.

TRBV2	.	TRBJ2-7	.	TGTGCCAGCAGTGACCCCGAGGTGGAGCAGTACTTC	CASSDPEVEQYF
TRBV19	.	TRBJ2-7	TRBD1	TGTGCCAGTAGAACGACAGGGGGCGACGAGCAGTACTTC	CASRTTGGDEQYF
TRBV6-4	.	TRBJ1-5	.	TGTGCCAGCAGTGACTCGAGTAGGGAACACCAGCCCCAGCATTTT	CASSDSSREHQPQHF
TRBV27	.	TRBJ2-2	.	TGTGCCAGCAGTTTAAACGGGCCCACCGGGGAGCTGTTTTTT	CASSLNGPTGELFF
TRBV5-1	.	TRBJ2-3	.	TGCGCCAGCAGCTTGGTTGGCACAGATACGCAGTATTTT	CASSLVGTDTQYF
TRBV6-1	.	TRBJ1-2	.	TGTGCCAGTAGTGAATATATAAGCACCTTC	CASSEYISTF
TRBV18	.	TRBJ1-1	.	TGTGCCAGCTCACAGCTGGAGAACACTGAAGCTTTCTTT	CASSQLENTEAFF
TRBV5-1	.	TRBJ2-2	.	TGCGCCAGCAGCTTGGCCACGGGGGAGAGGGCCGGGGAGCTGTTTTTT	CASSLATGERAGELFF
TRBV2	once	TRBJ1-1	.	TGTGCCAGCAGTGCAGGGGAAGTCACTGAAGCTTTCTTT	CASSAGEVTEAFF
TRBV5-1	.	TRBJ2-3	.	TGCGCCAGCAGCAGGACTATTAGCACAGATACGCAGTATTTT	CASSRTISTDTQYF
TRBV6-4	.	TRBJ2-2	.	TGTGCCAGCGCTGACGAAGGTTCGACCGGGGAGCTGTTTTTT	CASADEGSTGELFF
TRBV7-9	.	TRBJ2-1	.	TGTGCCAGCAGCTTAGGGGGGACCGCTCCCAATGAGCAGTTCTTC	CASSLGGTAPNEQFF
TRBV11-2	.	TRBJ2-2	TRBD1	TGTGCCAGCAGCGCCACAGGGGCCGGGGAGCTGTTTTTT	CASSATGAGELFF